This passage covers 22 T cell receptor beta chains from one sample sequenced in a study of identical twins. TCRdb processed the 5' RACE reads anew with MiXCR; each CDR3 protein has one entry. The table includes approximately 1.8 million distinct CDR3 sequences, around 29% detected once. The sample comprised cord blood. These receptors were obtained from a newborn girl in good health.

The chain couples TRBV5-4 to TRBJ1-2, with D perhaps TRBD1 (5 bases). CDR3 size: 15 residues. The germline V and J ends were trimmed by 0 bases and 4 bases, with 13 bases remaining between them. The germline V gene encodes CDR1 SGHNT and CDR2 YYREEE (reference sequence). CDR3 coding DNA: TGTGCCAGCAGCTTGGGAGGGGCTAGGGGCTATGGCTACACCTTC. As protein: CASSLGGARGYGYTF. The complete variable domain, with remaining parts taken from reference TRBV5-4 and TRBJ1-2, reads ETGVTQSPTHLIKTRGQQVTLRCSSQSGHNTVSWYQQALGQGPQFIFQYYREEENGRGNFPPRFSGLQFPNYSSELNVNALELDDSALYLCASSLGGARGYGYTFGSGTRLTVV.

The table lists this clonotype with a few counts. The V and J genes are TRBV29-1 and TRBJ2-3; D may be TRBD2 (6 bases). V lost 3 bases and J lost 0, with 7 bases in between. This CDR3 has 13 residues. Germline CDR1 and CDR2: SQVTM and ANQGSEA. CDR3 sequence (DNA): TGCAGCGTTGAGGGGACTAGCACAGATACGCAGTATTTT. It yields the protein CSVEGTSTDTQYF.

The chain couples TRBV19 to TRBJ2-4, with 7 bases identical to TRBD2. This CDR3 spans 12 amino acids. V shed 2 bases, J shed 9 bases, and the junction held 1 base outside the gene matches. Germline CDR1 is LNHDA and CDR2 is SQIVND (reference sequence). The CDR3 DNA reads as TGTGCCAGTAGTATAACGGGAGGCATTCAGTACTTC. This translates into CASSITGGIQYF.

The rearrangement uses TRBV4-2 and TRBJ1-2; D might be TRBD1 (6 bases). Trimming cost V 0 bases and J 0 bases, with 11 bases left between them. This CDR3 has 16 residues. Germline V gene lookup returns CDR1 LGHNA and CDR2 YNFKEQ. CDR3 sequence reads: CASSQEGGRANYGYTF. For the CDR3, the DNA is TGTGCCAGCAGCCAAGAGGGGGGCAGGGCTAACTATGGCTACACCTTC.

This clonotype was counted a few times. V and J are TRBV12-3 or TRBV12-4 and TRBJ2-2; tentative D call: TRBD1 (6 bases). Trimming cost V 3 bases and J 4 bases, with 18 bases left between them. CDR3 size: 17 residues. The DNA for the CDR3 is TGTGCCAGCAGTTTCTGGCAGGGGAAGATTGGCACCGGGGAGCTGTTTTTT. Its protein product is CASSFWQGKIGTGELFF.

This clonotype was observed once. The V and J genes are TRBV6-1 and TRBJ2-5, with 11 bases matching TRBD2. The CDR3 extends over 15 amino acids. Germline assignment: CDR1 MNHNS and CDR2 SASEGT. With 1 base clipped from V and 7 bases from J, the junction kept 5 bases outside the gene matches. CDR3 sequence (DNA): TGTGCCAGCAGTGAAGTGACTAGCGGGACGAGGACCCAGTACTTC. Translation gives CASSEVTSGTRTQYF.

The rearrangement uses TRBV2 and TRBJ1-2; D gene uncertain. The germline V and J ends were trimmed by 4 bases and 8 bases, with 11 bases remaining between them. CDR1 and CDR2 from the germline V gene are SNHLY and FYNNEI. The CDR3 is made up of 12 amino acids. The CDR3 DNA is TGTGCCAGCAGTGTGTCAGGTCGGGGCTACACCTTC. Amino acids: CASSVSGRGYTF.

This clonotype showed up just a few times. The gene calls are TRBV7-2 and TRBJ2-7; 8 nucleotides line up with TRBD2. Germline V gene data show CDR1 as SGHTA and CDR2 as FQGNSA. V was pared by 5 bases and J by 5 bases, with 20 bases of the junction left unmatched. This CDR3 is 18 amino acids long. CDR3 protein: CASSLGGGAFGYRNEQYF. CDR3 DNA: TGTGCCAGCAGCCTCGGGGGGGGCGCCTTTGGATATAGGAACGAGCAGTACTTC.

The V gene is TRBV20-1, the J gene TRBJ2-3; D possibly uses TRBD1 or TRBD2 (5 bases each). The CDR3 is made up of 15 amino acids. V was trimmed by 5 bases and J by 2 bases, leaving 17 bases between them. CDR1 and CDR2 (germline): DFQATT, SNEGSKA (reference sequence). This CDR3 reads CSASNAGDDTDTQYF. CDR3 sequence (DNA): TGCAGTGCTTCAAACGCCGGGGACGACACAGATACGCAGTATTTT.

This clonotype has a handful of counts. The chain couples TRBV4-1 to TRBJ2-7; tentative D call: TRBD2 (5 bases). V was shortened by 1 base and J by 1 base, with 11 bases between the two germline ends. The CDR3 runs 15 residues. Germline-derived CDR1 and CDR2 are MGHRA and YSYEKL. CDR3 bases: TGCGCCAGCAGCCAAGTAGCGCTTCCATCCTACGAGCAGTACTTC. Protein sequence: CASSQVALPSYEQYF.

The chain employs TRBV4-1 and TRBJ1-2; TRBD1 is a possible D gene (5 bases). This CDR3 spans 17 amino acids. Germline CDR1 MGHRA, CDR2 YSYEKL. V lost 1 base, J lost 4 bases, and 19 bases lay in between. The CDR3 spells CASSQAARQLLPYGYTF. CDR3 nucleotide sequence: TGCGCCAGCAGCCAAGCGGCCCGACAGCTTCTACCCTATGGCTACACCTTC.

This chain joins TRBV27 and TRBJ2-1; 7 positions agree with TRBD2. The DNA end is more similar to TRBJ2-7, so the J call may be wrong. The CDR3 contains 15 residues. The germline V gene has CDR1 MNHEY and CDR2 SMNVEV (reference sequence). CDR3 bases: TGTGCCAGCACCTCGGGGGGATGGTCCTACAATGAGCAGTACTTC. Its translation: CASTSGGWSYNEQYF.

This clonotype was detected only once. It may be a read error: a sequence one base away is much more abundant. The rearrangement joins TRBV29-1 to TRBJ2-1, with a possible D match to TRBD2 (6 bases). The CDR3 has 14 residues. Per germline, CDR1 SQVTM and CDR2 ANQGSEA. The CDR3: CSVGRDFSNNEQFF. The CDR3 DNA sequence: TGCAGCGTCGGCAGGGACTTCTCCAACAATGAGCAGTTCTTC.

This chain links TRBV6-5 with TRBJ2-5; D not certain. The CDR3 runs 16 residues. Germline values: CDR1 MNHEY, CDR2 SVGAGI. V was shortened by 1 base and J by 0 bases, with 12 bases between the two germline ends. In DNA form, the CDR3 reads TGTGCCAGCAGTTACTTGGCTGGACGGTACCAAGAGACCCAGTACTTC. It is translated as CASSYLAGRYQETQYF.

V and J are TRBV4-1 and TRBJ2-1, with D perhaps matching TRBD1 (6 bases). Germline V lookup: CDR1 MGHRA, CDR2 YSYEKL. This CDR3 comprises 18 residues. V shed 3 bases and J shed 0 bases, with 18 bases lying between them. The CDR3 protein is CASSQIISGHSSYNEQFF. The CDR3 bases are TGCGCCAGCAGCCAGATCATCTCGGGACACAGCTCCTACAATGAGCAGTTCTTC.

This clonotype was found a few times. V is TRBV7-8 and J is TRBJ2-7, with TRBD1 identical over 7 bases. From germline, CDR1 is SGHVS and CDR2 FQNEAQ. The V gene end was trimmed by 7 bases and the J gene end by 2 bases; junction bases not matched to a gene: 17. The CDR3 runs 17 residues. This chain's CDR3 is CASTLHLLRDRAYEQYF. CDR3 coding DNA: TGTGCCAGCACCCTGCACCTTCTCCGGGACAGAGCCTACGAGCAGTACTTC. Supplemented by reference TRBV7-8 and TRBJ2-7, the full variable domain reads GAGVSQSPRYKVAKRGQDVALRCDPISGHVSLFWYQQALGQGPEFLTYFQNEAQLDKSGLPSDRFFAERPEGSVSTLKIQRTQQEDSAVYLCASTLHLLRDRAYEQYFGPGTRLTVT.

J is TRBJ2-1 and V is TRBV7-2; D unresolved. Trimming cost V 2 bases and J 0 bases, with 11 bases left between them. CDR1 SGHTA and CDR2 FQGNSA come from the germline V gene. This CDR3 contains 16 residues. In DNA form, the CDR3 reads TGTGCCAGCAGCTTAATCCCCGACCGCTCCTACAATGAGCAGTTCTTC. Its protein product is CASSLIPDRSYNEQFF.

This clonotype was counted ten times or more. The chain uses TRBV5-1 and TRBJ2-4; D unresolved. Germline CDR1 is SGHRS and CDR2 is YFSETQ. This CDR3 has 13 amino acids. V lost 0 bases, J lost 5 bases, and 6 bases lay in between. The CDR3, as DNA: TGCGCCAGCAGCTTGGATGTGGAAAACATTCAGTACTTC. Translating gives CASSLDVENIQYF. The full variable domain, with the rest looked up from reference TRBV5-1 and TRBJ2-4, is KAGVTQTPRYLIKTRGQQVTLSCSPISGHRSVSWYQQTPGQGLQFLFEYFSETQRNKGNFPGRFSGRQFSNSRSEMNVSTLELGDSALYLCASSLDVENIQYFGAGTRLSVL.

The sample holds one count of this clonotype. The chain couples TRBV20-1 to TRBJ1-1, with 8 bases identical to TRBD1. CDR1 and CDR2 (germline): DFQATT, SNEGSKA (reference sequence). V lost 5 bases and J lost 1; bases outside the gene matches: 6. The CDR3 is made up of 14 amino acids. CDR3 sequence (DNA): TGCAGTGCTCGGACAGGGAACCCGAACACTGAAGCTTTCTTT. It codes for CSARTGNPNTEAFF.

The gene calls are TRBV20-1 and TRBJ1-2, with D possibly being TRBD1 (6 bases). The ends were cut back, 3 bases at V and 7 bases at J, with 15 bases in the middle. This CDR3 has 13 amino acids. The germline CDR1 and CDR2 sequences are DFQATT and SNEGSKA (reference sequence). CDR3: CSASKQGVSGYTF. The CDR3 region has the DNA TGCAGTGCTAGCAAACAGGGAGTAAGTGGCTACACCTTC.

V and J are TRBV20-1 and TRBJ2-3; TRBD2 aligns across 8 bases. The CDR3 extends over 15 amino acids. Germline assignment: CDR1 DFQATT and CDR2 SNEGSKA (reference sequence). Losses at the gene ends were 1 base for V and 5 bases for J; bases not matched to a gene: 8. CDR3 nucleotides: TGCAGTGCTAGAGGTCCAGCGGGGGCCGGAGATACGCAGTATTTT. Its protein product is CSARGPAGAGDTQYF.

The rearrangement uses TRBV6-6 and TRBJ2-7, with D uncertain. The CDR3 runs 13 residues. Germline loops: CDR1 MNHNY, CDR2 SVGAGI (reference sequence). V lost 7 bases and J 2 bases, leaving 12 bases between the germline ends. This CDR3 is CASTTARTYEQYF. DNA of the CDR3: TGTGCCAGCACCACTGCCAGAACCTACGAGCAGTACTTC.